The rows below give T cell receptor beta chains drawn from one sample of a study of beta chain features in type 1 diabetes. Sequencing was performed with immunoSEQ multiplex PCR; in TCRdb, only in-frame clones are kept and a portion is missing. The sample shows about 900,000 clones, roughly 15% of them seen only once. The sequencing sample was made of naive CD4+ T cells from blood. The receptors shown here come from a woman younger than 30 in good health. CDR3s include the opening cysteine and the closing phenylalanine or tryptophan. Each record gives: V gene, clone size, D gene, J gene, CDR3 protein, CDR3 DNA. A D gene is named only where the DNA matches it firmly. Clone size, where shown, is once, few, many, or a class for clones that have expanded.

V: TRBV28; size: few; D: .; J: TRBJ2-3; CDR3: CASNNREWQYF; DNA: TGTGCCAGTAACAACAGGGAATGGCAGTATTTT
V: TRBV28; size: few; D: .; J: TRBJ2-7; CDR3: CASSVRVLDEQYF; DNA: TGTGCCAGCAGTGTCCGGGTCTTGGACGAGCAGTACTTC
V: TRBV7-9; size: few; D: TRBD1; J: TRBJ1-4; CDR3: CASNRGTVNEKLFF; DNA: TGTGCCAGCAACCGCGGGACAGTTAATGAAAAACTGTTTTTT
V: TRBV6-1; size: .; D: .; J: TRBJ2-7; CDR3: CASSLFEYEQYF; DNA: TGTGCCAGCAGTCTATTTGAATACGAGCAGTACTTC
V: TRBV7-9; size: .; D: .; J: TRBJ2-7; CDR3: CASSLDVTYEQYF; DNA: TGTGCCAGCAGCTTGGACGTTACCTACGAGCAGTACTTC
V: TRBV4-3; size: few; D: TRBD2; J: TRBJ2-3; CDR3: CASSQRPKGREEDTQYF; DNA: TGCGCCAGCAGCCAAAGGCCAAAGGGGCGGGAGGAAGATACGCAGTATTTT
V: TRBV2; size: few; D: .; J: TRBJ1-5; CDR3: CASSERSNQPQHF; DNA: TGTGCCAGCAGTGAGCGCAGCAATCAGCCCCAGCATTTT
V: TRBV18; size: few; D: .; J: TRBJ2-3; CDR3: CASSPPPLGSTDTQYF; DNA: TGTGCCAGCTCACCACCGCCGTTAGGGAGCACAGATACGCAGTATTTT
V: TRBV6-1; size: .; D: .; J: TRBJ2-3; CDR3: CASRISRALTDTQYF; DNA: TGTGCCAGCAGGATATCGAGGGCCCTCACAGATACGCAGTATTTT
V: TRBV13; size: few; D: TRBD2; J: TRBJ2-3; CDR3: CASSLAVGGSGRSDTQYF; DNA: TGTGCCAGCAGCTTAGCGGTGGGGGGTAGCGGGAGATCAGATACGCAGTATTTT
V: TRBV28; size: .; D: TRBD1; J: TRBJ2-1; CDR3: CASSLNRDSGFF; DNA: TGTGCCAGCAGTTTAAACCGGGACAGCGGATTCTTC
V: TRBV18; size: few; D: TRBD1; J: TRBJ2-1; CDR3: CASSPRTGRYNEQFF; DNA: TGTGCCAGCTCACCCCGGACAGGGAGGTACAATGAGCAGTTCTTC
V: TRBV7-2; size: few; D: TRBD1; J: TRBJ2-7; CDR3: CASSFQDRGSEQYF; DNA: TGTGCCAGCAGCTTCCAGGACAGGGGATCCGAGCAGTACTTC
V: TRBV7-9; size: few; D: TRBD2; J: TRBJ2-3; CDR3: CASSLERGLAGWADTQYF; DNA: TGTGCCAGCAGCCTAGAAAGGGGACTAGCGGGATGGGCAGATACGCAGTATTTT
V: TRBV18; size: .; D: TRBD1; J: TRBJ2-7; CDR3: CASSPFGGQGAREQYF; DNA: TGTGCCAGCTCACCATTTGGAGGACAGGGGGCACGCGAGCAGTACTTC
V: TRBV5-4; size: few; D: .; J: TRBJ2-3; CDR3: CASSLMAPSTDTQYF; DNA: TGTGCCAGCAGCTTGATGGCTCCTAGCACAGATACGCAGTATTTT
V: TRBV11-2; size: .; D: .; J: TRBJ2-1; CDR3: CASSLFRASHEQFF; DNA: TGTGCCAGCAGCTTATTTAGGGCCTCGCATGAGCAGTTCTTC
V: TRBV28; size: few; D: TRBD1; J: TRBJ2-7; CDR3: CASSSTGTGDYEQYF; DNA: TGTGCCAGCAGTTCAACCGGGACAGGGGATTACGAGCAGTACTTC
V: TRBV19; size: .; D: .; J: TRBJ2-4; CDR3: CASSIDGGRGAQYF; DNA: TGTGCCAGTAGTATAGATGGGGGGAGAGGGGCACAGTACTTC
V: TRBV10-3; size: .; D: TRBD2; J: TRBJ2-7; CDR3: CAISGASGRYEQYF; DNA: TGTGCCATCAGTGGGGCTAGCGGGAGGTACGAGCAGTACTTC
V: TRBV5-1; size: .; D: .; J: TRBJ2-5; CDR3: CASSLAFETQYF; DNA: TGCGCCAGCAGCTTGGCCTTCGAGACCCAGTACTTC
V: TRBV4-3; size: .; D: .; J: TRBJ2-5; CDR3: CASSQTSYETQYF; DNA: TGCGCCAGCAGCCAAACTAGCTATGAGACCCAGTACTTC
V: TRBV28; size: .; D: .; J: TRBJ1-1; CDR3: CASSAELGLGTEAFF; DNA: TGTGCCAGCAGTGCCGAGTTAGGGCTGGGAACTGAAGCTTTCTTT
V: TRBV25-1; size: few; D: TRBD1; J: TRBJ2-7; CDR3: CASRGQALEYF; DNA: TGTGCCAGCAGAGGACAGGCTCTAGAGTACTTC
V: TRBV15; size: .; D: .; J: TRBJ2-7; CDR3: CATSRGTYEQYF; DNA: TGTGCCACCAGCAGGGGCACCTACGAGCAGTACTTC
V: TRBV4-2; size: few; D: .; J: TRBJ2-3; CDR3: CASSQEWSHRSGTDTQYF; DNA: TGTGCCAGCAGCCAAGAATGGTCCCATAGATCGGGCACAGATACGCAGTATTTT
V: TRBV5-1; size: few; D: .; J: TRBJ2-1; CDR3: CASSPLGASYNEQFF; DNA: TGCGCCAGCAGCCCTCTAGGGGCTTCCTACAATGAGCAGTTCTTC